This is a list of T cell receptor beta chains from one sample in a study. TCRdb re-called the RT-PCR reads with MiXCR, one entry per CDR3 protein. The sample includes about 700,000 distinct CDR3 sequences, 14% seen only once; the top ten take 3.6%. Sequencing was done on a sample of memory CD4+ T cells from blood. The receptor set was obtained from a female donor in good health, serving as a healthy control. Each CDR3 is given with its conserved first and last residue. The D gene is left open where the match is weak. Not all rows give a size; the values are once, few, many and, for expanded clones, a class.

clone_size	v_call	j_call	d_call	cdr3_nt	cdr3_aa
few	TRBV5-4	TRBJ1-1	.	TGTGCCAGCAGCTTGGCGGCGGTGGGGACAGCTTTCTTT	CASSLAAVGTAFF
.	TRBV7-2	TRBJ2-1	.	TGTGCCAGCAGCTTAGCGGGAAGAAAACACAATGAGCAGTTCTTC	CASSLAGRKHNEQFF
once	TRBV11-3	TRBJ2-4	TRBD1	TGTGCCGACAGGGGGGAGAACATTCAGTACTTC	CADRGENIQYF
few	TRBV20-1	TRBJ2-2	.	TGCAGTGCAGACTCCGACACCGGGGAGCTGTTTTTT	CSADSDTGELFF
few	TRBV5-8	TRBJ2-1	.	TGTGCCAGCAACCCAGGCAGGGCGCTCTACAATGAGCAGTTCTTC	CASNPGRALYNEQFF
many	TRBV6-5	TRBJ2-7	TRBD1	TGTGCCAGCAGTTACTCGACGGACAGGGCCTACGAGCAGTACTTC	CASSYSTDRAYEQYF
few	TRBV6-5	TRBJ1-6	TRBD1	TGTGCCAGCAGCCCCTCACAACAGGGGGCTTATTCACCCCTCCACTTT	CASSPSQQGAYSPLHF
few	TRBV5-1	TRBJ1-1	.	TGCGCCAGCAGCTCCGGGGCAATGAACACTGAAGCTTTCTTT	CASSSGAMNTEAFF
few	TRBV30	TRBJ1-5	.	TGTGCCTGGAGCCCTGACACCAATCAGCCCCAGCATTTT	CAWSPDTNQPQHF
.	TRBV20-1	TRBJ1-1	TRBD1	TGCAGTGCTAGGGGTGAAACAGGGGCTGGAACTGAAGCTTTCTTT	CSARGETGAGTEAFF
many	TRBV4-3	TRBJ1-2	.	TGCGCCAGCAGCCCCACCTCTGGGGGGAACTATGGCTACACCTTC	CASSPTSGGNYGYTF
many	TRBV5-1	TRBJ2-5	.	TGCGCCAGCAGCCCGAGAGCGGGCCCGGAAGAGACCCAGTACTTC	CASSPRAGPEETQYF
many	TRBV29-1	TRBJ2-3	.	TGCAGCGTTGACGATACCCCTAGCGATACGCAGTATTTT	CSVDDTPSDTQYF
many	TRBV27	TRBJ2-7	.	TGTGCCAGCAGTCCACGGACAACCATCACCTACGAGCAGTACTTC	CASSPRTTITYEQYF
many	TRBV4-3	TRBJ1-3	.	TGCGCCAGCAGCCAAGATGTTGGGGTTGGAAACACCATATATTTT	CASSQDVGVGNTIYF
few	TRBV11-2	TRBJ2-7	TRBD1	TGTGCCAGCAGCCCCTGGGGGGGACAGGGCCCCCACGAGCAGTACTTC	CASSPWGGQGPHEQYF
.	TRBV5-1	TRBJ1-4	.	TGCGCCAGCAGCTTGGGACAGGCGTTTAATGAAAAACTGTTTTTT	CASSLGQAFNEKLFF
few	TRBV28	TRBJ2-1	.	TGTGCCAGCAGTTCTAGAAGGGTGGAGCAGTTCTTC	CASSSRRVEQFF
few	TRBV10-3	TRBJ2-3	TRBD2	TGTGCCATCAGTCCCGCTAGCGGGAGGGCCGTGGATACGCAGTATTTT	CAISPASGRAVDTQYF
.	TRBV5-5	TRBJ1-3	.	TGTGCCAGCAGCACGAGGCGGGGCTTTGGAAACACCATATATTTT	CASSTRRGFGNTIYF
many	TRBV4-2	TRBJ2-1	TRBD2	TGTGCCAGCAGCCCCCTAGCGGCCGGCTACAATGAGCAGTTCTTC	CASSPLAAGYNEQFF
many	TRBV12-3/TRBV12-4	TRBJ1-5	.	TGTGCCAGCAGTCCGCACGCGAGCAATCAGCCCCAGCATTTT	CASSPHASNQPQHF
.	TRBV28	TRBJ2-7	TRBD2	TGTGCCAGCAGTTTGAGCGGGGAAGCCTACGAGCAGTACTTC	CASSLSGEAYEQYF
few	TRBV6-2/TRBV6-3	TRBJ2-1	.	TGTGCCAGCGAGCGGGCAGCCTACAATGAGCAGTTCTTC	CASERAAYNEQFF